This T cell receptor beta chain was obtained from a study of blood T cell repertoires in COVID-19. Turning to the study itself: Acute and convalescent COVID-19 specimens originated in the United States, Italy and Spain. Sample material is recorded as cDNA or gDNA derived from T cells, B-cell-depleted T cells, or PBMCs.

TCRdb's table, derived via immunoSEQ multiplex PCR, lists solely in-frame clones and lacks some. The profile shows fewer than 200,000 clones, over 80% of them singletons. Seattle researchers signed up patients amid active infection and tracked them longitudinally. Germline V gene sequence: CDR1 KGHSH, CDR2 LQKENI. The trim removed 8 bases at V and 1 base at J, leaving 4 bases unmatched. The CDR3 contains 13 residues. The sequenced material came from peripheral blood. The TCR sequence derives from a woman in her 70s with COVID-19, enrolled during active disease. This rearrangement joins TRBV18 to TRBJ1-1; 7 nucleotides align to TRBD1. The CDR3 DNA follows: TGTGCCAGCCGAGGGGACAGGAACACTGAAGCTTTCTTT. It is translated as CASRGDRNTEAFF.